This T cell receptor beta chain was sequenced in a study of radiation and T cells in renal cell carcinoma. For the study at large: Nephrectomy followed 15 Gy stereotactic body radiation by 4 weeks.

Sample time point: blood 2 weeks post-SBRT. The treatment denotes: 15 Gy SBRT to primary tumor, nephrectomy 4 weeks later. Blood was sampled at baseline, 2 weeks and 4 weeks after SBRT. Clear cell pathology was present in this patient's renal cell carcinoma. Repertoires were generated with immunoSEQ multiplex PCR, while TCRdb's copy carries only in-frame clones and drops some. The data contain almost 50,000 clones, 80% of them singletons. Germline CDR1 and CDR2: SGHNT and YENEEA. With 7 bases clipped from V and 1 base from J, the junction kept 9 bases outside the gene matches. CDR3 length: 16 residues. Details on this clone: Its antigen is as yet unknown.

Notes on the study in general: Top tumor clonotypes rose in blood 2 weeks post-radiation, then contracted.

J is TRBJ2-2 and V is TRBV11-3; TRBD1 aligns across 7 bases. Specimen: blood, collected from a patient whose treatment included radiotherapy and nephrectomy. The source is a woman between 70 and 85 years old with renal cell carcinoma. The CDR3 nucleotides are TGTGCCAGCATCCAGTTGGGACAGAGGAACACCGGGGAGCTGTTTTTT. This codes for CASIQLGQRNTGELFF.